This T cell receptor (beta chain) was recorded in a study of regulatory T cells in long-lasting Graves disease. Germline V gene data show CDR1 as MNHEY and CDR2 as SVGEGT. This CDR3 has 13 amino acids. With 2 bases clipped from V and 6 bases from J, the junction kept 4 bases outside the gene matches. Indicated time point: newly diagnosed GD, antithyroid drugs for less than 3 months. Scientists built the TCR library using RNA that was extracted from PBMCs. This clonotype was counted many times. According to the study, TCR beta libraries were built with iRepertoire HTBI primers and CDR3-region Arm-PCR. TCRdb reprocessed the multiplex PCR reads with MiXCR, giving one entry per CDR3 protein. The sample shows a few hundred thousand distinct CDR3 sequences, approximately 13% of them seen only once. Separately, the same data were catalogued under a study of T cells in Graves' hyperthyroidism and ophthalmopathy.

The clonotype originates from a man between 25 and 39 years old with Graves disease. The genes are TRBV6-2 or TRBV6-3 and TRBJ2-7, with 7 nucleotides matching TRBD1. The starting material was peripheral blood mononuclear cells (PBMCs), obtained at new diagnosis, from a patient treated with antithyroid drugs. The CDR3 here is CASSYNPGGEQYF. The CDR3 DNA follows: TGTGCCAGCAGTTACAACCCAGGGGGCGAGCAGTACTTC.